This T cell receptor (beta chain) is from a study of blood T cell repertoires in COVID-19. Across the whole study: Specimens from acute and convalescent COVID-19 originated in the United States, Italy and Spain. Sample material is recorded as cDNA or gDNA derived from T cells, B-cell-depleted T cells, or PBMCs.

This CDR3 region has 14 residues. Germline assignment: CDR1 SNHLY and CDR2 FYNNEI. Trimming took off 6 bases at V and 5 bases at J, with 15 bases between the two ends. Under the authors' procedure: The authors estimated nucleated cell counts from reference gene primer amplification. The data were produced by immunoSEQ multiplex PCR, yet TCRdb's version contains in-frame clones alone and is incomplete. Clone size and V and J calls were adopted from that table, with D and trimming inferred from the DNA. Of approximately 350,000 clones in the sample, about 90% were seen once. Recruited during active infection, patients (from Seattle) were subsequently followed longitudinally.

The clonotype comes from a woman in her 30s with COVID-19, enrolled during active disease. This sequence joins TRBV2 and TRBJ2-3; tentative D call: TRBD2 (5 bases). Input material: peripheral blood. The CDR3 here is CASREASFGDTQYF. For the CDR3, the DNA is TGTGCCAGCAGAGAGGCTAGCTTCGGAGATACGCAGTATTTT.